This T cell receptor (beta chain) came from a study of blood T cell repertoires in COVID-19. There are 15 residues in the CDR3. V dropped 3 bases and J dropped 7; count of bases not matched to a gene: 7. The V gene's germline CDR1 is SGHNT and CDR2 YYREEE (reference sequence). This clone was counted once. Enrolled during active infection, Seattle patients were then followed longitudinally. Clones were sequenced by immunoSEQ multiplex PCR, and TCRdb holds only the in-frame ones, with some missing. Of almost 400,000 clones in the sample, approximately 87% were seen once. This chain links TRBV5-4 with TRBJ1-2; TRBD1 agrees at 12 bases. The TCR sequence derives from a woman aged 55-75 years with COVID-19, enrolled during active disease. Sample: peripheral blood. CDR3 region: CASSYPGQGASGYTF. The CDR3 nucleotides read TGTGCCAGCAGCTATCCGGGACAGGGGGCTAGTGGCTACACCTTC.